These 24 T cell receptor beta chains were sequenced from one sample in a study of tumor-infiltrating lymphocytes in primary liver carcinoma. Each 20-30 mg portion of unsorted bulk tissue served as the source for co-extraction of RNA and DNA. Synthesis of TCR beta cDNA was carried out from about 540 ng total RNA with a constant-region primer. Slightly modified ARM-PCR served as the procedure for the TCR beta libraries. These libraries came from three rounds of nested multiplex PCR. Running roughly 10 cycles apiece, the first two PCR rounds relied on TRBV1-TRBV30 forward primers together with a C-beta reverse primer. TCRdb processed the multiplex PCR reads anew with MiXCR; each CDR3 protein has one entry. The sample consists of tens of thousands of distinct CDR3 sequences, approximately 70% of them appearing once. The specimen sequenced was liver tumor tissue from sampling region 2. The subset denotes: tumor region T2, inferior pole. The receptor source for this set is a man aged 35-49 years with primary liver carcinoma and hepatitis B virus infection.

Comments on this clonotype: The junction does not match germline at one end; this may be a read error. This chain links TRBV28 with TRBJ1-2, with D perhaps matching TRBD1 (5 bases). The CDR3 consists of 13 residues. CDR1 and CDR2 (germline): MDHEN, SYDVKM. The chain's CDR3 is CASSLDGACGYTF. CDR3 bases: TGTGCCAGCAGTTTGGATGGGGCTTGTGGCTACACCTTT.

Remarks on this clonotype: Germline and junction disagree at one end, which may indicate a read error. The V call is TRBV11-2, the J call TRBJ2-7; D is perhaps TRBD1 (5 bases). This CDR3 region has 16 residues. Germline assignment: CDR1 SGHAT and CDR2 FQNNGV. The CDR3 region is CASSLSWGPFDYEQYF. The DNA of the CDR3 is TGTGCCAGTAGCTTATCATGGGGCCCCTTTGACTACGAGCAGTACTTC.

Comments on this clonotype: A much larger clone differs by one base, so this may be a read error. The genes are TRBV6-1 and TRBJ2-1; D unresolved. The CDR3 spans 14 residues. Germline CDR1 and CDR2: MNHNS and SASEGT. Here the CDR3 reads CVSIPQPAFGEQFF. The CDR3 DNA sequence: TGTGTCAGCATCCCTCAACCGGCGTTCGGTGAGCAGTTCTTC.

This clonotype was recorded once. One junction end does not reproduce the germline sequence, and a read error may be involved. The chain recombines TRBV5-4 with TRBJ2-3; D is possibly TRBD1 (5 bases). Germline assignment: CDR1 SGHNT and CDR2 YYREEE (reference sequence). This CDR3 has 15 amino acids. The CDR3 coding sequence is TGTGGCAGCAGCTTGGTAGAAAGGGGTACAGATACGCAGTATTTT. This translates into CGSSLVERGTDTQYF.

V gene TRBV7-8 combines with J gene TRBJ2-5; D unresolved. The V end lost 7 bases, the J end lost 1 base, and 13 bases lay between the germline ends. Germline CDR1 SGHVS, CDR2 FQNEAQ. CDR3 size: 14 residues. Written as DNA, the CDR3 is TGTGCCAGCAAGCAGGAGACAACCCAAGAGACCCAGTACTTC. It encodes CASKQETTQETQYF.

This clonotype was observed many times. CDR3 bases: TGTGCCAGCAGCGTAGTGGACAGGACCACCATATATTTT. Translating it yields CASSVVDRTTIYF. V and J are TRBV9 and TRBJ1-3; 7 bases map to TRBD1. V shed 0 bases and J 9 bases; nucleotides not matched to a gene: 3. The CDR3 covers 13 residues. Germline CDR1 and CDR2: SGDLS and YYNGEE. The full variable domain, in which reference TRBV9 and TRBJ1-3 provide the parts outside the CDR3, is DSGVTQTPKHLITATGQRVTLRCSPRSGDLSVYWYQQSLDQGLQFLIQYYNGEERAKGNILERFSAQQFPDLHSELNLSSLELGDSALYFCASSVVDRTTIYFGEGSWLTVV.

Regarding this clonotype: A junction end diverges from the germline sequence, so it may reflect a read error. The V call is TRBV6-2 or TRBV6-3, the J call TRBJ2-7, with a possible D match to TRBD2 (6 bases). The CDR3 has 14 amino acids. CDR1 and CDR2 (germline): MNHEY, SVGEGT. CDR3 amino acids: CASNHGGVRGEQYF. In nucleotides, the CDR3 is TGTGCCAGCAACCATGGAGGGGTTAGAGGCGAGCAGTACTTT.

Details on this clonotype: One end of the junction does not line up with germline, which may come from a read error. The rearrangement links TRBV4-1 to TRBJ2-3; D is possibly TRBD2 (6 bases). Germline-derived CDR1 and CDR2 are MGHRA and YSYEKL. The CDR3 has 14 residues. The CDR3 reads CASSQEDTAGTQYF. The CDR3 coding sequence is TGTGCCAGCAGCCAAGAAGACACCGCGGGGACGCAGTATTTT.

This clonotype was seen at least ten times. The gene calls are TRBV30 and TRBJ2-3; D is possibly TRBD2 (6 bases). Germline CDR1 is GTSNPN and CDR2 is SVGIG (reference sequence). V lost 2 bases and J 4 bases, leaving 13 bases between the germline ends. This CDR3 has 14 amino acids. DNA for the CDR3: TGTGCCTGGAGTCCCTGGGAGGCCCCAGATACGCAGTATTTT. It translates to CAWSPWEAPDTQYF.

V and J are TRBV13 and TRBJ2-7; D remains unclear. Germline-derived CDR1 and CDR2 are PRHDT and FYEKMQ (reference sequence). V lost 10 bases, J lost 3 bases, and 10 bases lay in between. There are 11 residues in the CDR3. This CDR3 reads CANSLDYEQYF. For the CDR3, the DNA is TGTGCCAACAGTCTTGACTACGAGCAGTACTTC.

This clonotype is deemed medium-sized. The V call is TRBV12-3 or TRBV12-4, the J call TRBJ2-5; TRBD1 matches 7 bases. CDR3 length: 15 residues. The V segment lost 1 base and the J segment 3 bases; nucleotides outside the gene matches: 5. The CDR3 nucleotides are TGTGCCAGCAGTTTAGACCCCGGGACAGAAGAGACCCAGTACTTC. Amino acid sequence: CASSLDPGTEETQYF.

The rearrangement uses TRBV29-1 and TRBJ2-2; D could derive from TRBD1 or TRBD2 (5 bases each). This CDR3 has 14 amino acids. Trimming stripped 6 bases from V and 12 bases from J, with 23 bases between. The V gene's germline CDR1 is SQVTM and CDR2 ANQGSEA. DNA for the CDR3: TGCAGCGTCCTCGGTCCGGGACCCGCCGGAAAGCTGTTTTTT. It is translated as CSVLGPGPAGKLFF.

Concerning this clonotype itself: One end of the junction is discordant with germline, which a read error may explain. The chain recombines TRBV29-1 with TRBJ1-2; 8 bases line up with TRBD1. From germline, CDR1 is SQVTM and CDR2 ANQGSEA. The CDR3 has 13 residues. CDR3 DNA: TGCGGCGCCCGGACAGGGAGTAACTATGACTACACCTTC. It encodes CGARTGSNYDYTF.

At least ten counts were recorded for this clonotype. The rearrangement links TRBV7-9 to TRBJ2-3; D unclear. CDR3 size: 18 residues. Germline assignment: CDR1 SEHNR and CDR2 FQNEAQ (reference sequence). Trimming left V 5 bases short and J 1 base short, with 22 bases between. The CDR3 spells CASSPTYGEQRRTDTQYF. CDR3 DNA sequence: TGTGCCAGCAGCCCGACTTACGGTGAACAGAGACGCACAGATACGCAGTATTTT.

J is TRBJ1-1 and V is TRBV5-1; TRBD1 is a possible D gene (6 bases). Trimming took off 4 bases at V and 4 bases at J, with 17 bases between the two ends. CDR1 and CDR2 from the germline V gene are SGHRS and YFSETQ. This CDR3 comprises 15 residues. CDR3 loop: CASSDRPGCSTEAFF. CDR3 sequence (DNA): TGCGCCAGCAGCGACAGGCCGGGGTGCAGCACTGAAGCTTTCTTT.

Regarding this clonotype: One end of the junction is discordant with germline, which a read error may explain. The chain employs TRBV6-2 or TRBV6-3 and TRBJ2-2; TRBD2 matches at 7 bases. CDR1 and CDR2 from the germline V gene are MNHEY and SVGEGT. The CDR3 runs to 15 residues. The CDR3 sequence: CASSSPAKGGGGLFF. The DNA of the CDR3 is TGTGCCAGCAGTTCCCCAGCGAAGGGCGGCGGGGGGCTGTTTTTT.

The V gene is TRBV6-1, the J gene TRBJ2-3, with D hard to call. Germline CDR1 reads MNHNS; CDR2 reads SASEGT. This CDR3 contains 15 residues. The CDR3 protein is CVSTVTVVSTDTQYF. The CDR3, as DNA: TGTGTCAGTACGGTAACAGTTGTCTCCACAGATACGCAGTATTTT.

Comment on this clonotype: The CDR3 does not end in the conserved phenylalanine or tryptophan, so this is likely a read error. The V gene is TRBV7-2, the J gene TRBJ1-6; D may be TRBD1 (5 bases). The CDR3 spans 13 residues. Germline V gene sequence: CDR1 SGHTA, CDR2 FQGNSA. CDR3 protein: CASSLGYEGSLHS. CDR3 coding DNA: TGCGCCAGCAGCTTAGGATATGAGGGGTCCCTCCACTCT.

Comments on this clonotype: Because the CDR3 is missing its conserved closing phenylalanine or tryptophan, this is likely a read error. The CDR3 loop reads CTSSFSGNEETQYS. The CDR3 DNA reads as TGTACCAGCAGTTTTTCAGGGAATGAGGAGACCCAGTACTCC. The chain joins TRBV12-3 or TRBV12-4 to TRBJ2-5; maybe TRBD1 (5 bases). This CDR3 has 14 residues.

Note on this clonotype: Sequence at one end of the junction differs from germline and may be a read error. J is TRBJ1-5 and V is TRBV28, with 8 bases identical to TRBD1. Germline V gene data show CDR1 as MDHEN and CDR2 as SYDVKM. The CDR3 consists of 12 residues. CDR3 residues: CANTAPRGPHHF. In DNA, the CDR3 is TGTGCCAACACGGCTCCCAGGGGGCCCCACCATTTT.

In this sample, this clonotype turned up once. At one end, the junction sequence differs from germline, possibly due to a read error. V is TRBV29-1 and J is TRBJ2-3, with 7 bases lining up with TRBD1. Per the germline V gene, CDR1 is SQVTM and CDR2 is ANQGSEA. The CDR3 runs 14 residues. The CDR3 nucleotides read TGCAGCGTTTCCGGGACAGAGGTGTCAGATATGCAGTATTTT. Protein product: CSVSGTEVSDMQYF.

Points on this clonotype: The CDR3 carries no conserved terminal phenylalanine or tryptophan, so it likely arises from a read error. The V and J genes are TRBV11-2 and TRBJ2-7, with D unclear. The CDR3 contains 11 residues. CDR1 is SGHAT and CDR2 is FQNNGV in the germline V gene. DNA of the CDR3: TGTGCCAGCGGCTTATCCTATGAGCAGTACTCC. Translated, it gives CASGLSYEQYS.

This clonotype occurred a few times. This could be a read error, since a much larger clone is one nucleotide away. Here the CDR3 omits its conserved ending phenylalanine or tryptophan, so a read error is the likely source. The genes are TRBV7-9 and TRBJ2-3, with D maybe TRBD1 (6 bases). The germline CDR1 and CDR2 sequences are SEHNR and FQNEAQ (reference sequence). This CDR3 contains 15 residues. Trimming took off 1 base at V and 0 bases at J, with 8 bases between the two ends. DNA for the CDR3: TGTGCCAGCAGCTTAGTAGGGGGAAGCACAGATACGCAGTATTTG. Translated, it gives CASSLVGGSTDTQYL.

Concerning this clonotype itself: This likely comes from a read error, as the CDR3 has no conserved phenylalanine or tryptophan at its end. The rearrangement links TRBV6-2 or TRBV6-3 to TRBJ2-7; D not certain. The CDR3 has 13 residues. The germline gives CDR1 MNHEY, CDR2 SVGEGT. The CDR3 DNA reads TGTGCCAGAAGTTACAAGGTACCCTACGAGCAGTACTTG. Translating it yields CARSYKVPYEQYL.